This TCR beta chain was observed in a study of cytomegalovirus exposure and HLA in healthy donors. Overall study: The 120 validation repertoires, a later analysis reported, used the same platform as the roughly 710 first-cohort repertoires.

Notes on the study in general: Most observed TCR sequences were rare, whereas some public TCRs were detected in many donors. The classifier, whose performance was assessed in both the original and validation cohorts, reportedly diagnosed cytomegalovirus status with high specificity and sensitivity.

This table comes from immunoSEQ multiplex PCR, and its TCRdb copy is limited to in-frame clones, with some not included. Of about 73,000 clones in the sample, 85% to 95% were seen once. The V gene end was trimmed by 2 bases and the J gene end by 3 bases; junction bases not matched to a gene: 16. The CDR3 totals 18 residues. The germline gives CDR1 SGDLS, CDR2 YYNGEE. Worth noting for this clone: Its cognate antigen is unknown.

This TCR was recovered from a man aged 18-30 years in good health and CMV-seronegative. The chain joins TRBV9 to TRBJ1-2, with TRBD1 matching 7 bases. The sequenced material came from PBMCs. As DNA, the CDR3 is TGTGCCAGCAGCGTGTCAAGGGGGGACAGTGATTTTCACTATGGCTACACCTTC. Translating it yields CASSVSRGDSDFHYGYTF.